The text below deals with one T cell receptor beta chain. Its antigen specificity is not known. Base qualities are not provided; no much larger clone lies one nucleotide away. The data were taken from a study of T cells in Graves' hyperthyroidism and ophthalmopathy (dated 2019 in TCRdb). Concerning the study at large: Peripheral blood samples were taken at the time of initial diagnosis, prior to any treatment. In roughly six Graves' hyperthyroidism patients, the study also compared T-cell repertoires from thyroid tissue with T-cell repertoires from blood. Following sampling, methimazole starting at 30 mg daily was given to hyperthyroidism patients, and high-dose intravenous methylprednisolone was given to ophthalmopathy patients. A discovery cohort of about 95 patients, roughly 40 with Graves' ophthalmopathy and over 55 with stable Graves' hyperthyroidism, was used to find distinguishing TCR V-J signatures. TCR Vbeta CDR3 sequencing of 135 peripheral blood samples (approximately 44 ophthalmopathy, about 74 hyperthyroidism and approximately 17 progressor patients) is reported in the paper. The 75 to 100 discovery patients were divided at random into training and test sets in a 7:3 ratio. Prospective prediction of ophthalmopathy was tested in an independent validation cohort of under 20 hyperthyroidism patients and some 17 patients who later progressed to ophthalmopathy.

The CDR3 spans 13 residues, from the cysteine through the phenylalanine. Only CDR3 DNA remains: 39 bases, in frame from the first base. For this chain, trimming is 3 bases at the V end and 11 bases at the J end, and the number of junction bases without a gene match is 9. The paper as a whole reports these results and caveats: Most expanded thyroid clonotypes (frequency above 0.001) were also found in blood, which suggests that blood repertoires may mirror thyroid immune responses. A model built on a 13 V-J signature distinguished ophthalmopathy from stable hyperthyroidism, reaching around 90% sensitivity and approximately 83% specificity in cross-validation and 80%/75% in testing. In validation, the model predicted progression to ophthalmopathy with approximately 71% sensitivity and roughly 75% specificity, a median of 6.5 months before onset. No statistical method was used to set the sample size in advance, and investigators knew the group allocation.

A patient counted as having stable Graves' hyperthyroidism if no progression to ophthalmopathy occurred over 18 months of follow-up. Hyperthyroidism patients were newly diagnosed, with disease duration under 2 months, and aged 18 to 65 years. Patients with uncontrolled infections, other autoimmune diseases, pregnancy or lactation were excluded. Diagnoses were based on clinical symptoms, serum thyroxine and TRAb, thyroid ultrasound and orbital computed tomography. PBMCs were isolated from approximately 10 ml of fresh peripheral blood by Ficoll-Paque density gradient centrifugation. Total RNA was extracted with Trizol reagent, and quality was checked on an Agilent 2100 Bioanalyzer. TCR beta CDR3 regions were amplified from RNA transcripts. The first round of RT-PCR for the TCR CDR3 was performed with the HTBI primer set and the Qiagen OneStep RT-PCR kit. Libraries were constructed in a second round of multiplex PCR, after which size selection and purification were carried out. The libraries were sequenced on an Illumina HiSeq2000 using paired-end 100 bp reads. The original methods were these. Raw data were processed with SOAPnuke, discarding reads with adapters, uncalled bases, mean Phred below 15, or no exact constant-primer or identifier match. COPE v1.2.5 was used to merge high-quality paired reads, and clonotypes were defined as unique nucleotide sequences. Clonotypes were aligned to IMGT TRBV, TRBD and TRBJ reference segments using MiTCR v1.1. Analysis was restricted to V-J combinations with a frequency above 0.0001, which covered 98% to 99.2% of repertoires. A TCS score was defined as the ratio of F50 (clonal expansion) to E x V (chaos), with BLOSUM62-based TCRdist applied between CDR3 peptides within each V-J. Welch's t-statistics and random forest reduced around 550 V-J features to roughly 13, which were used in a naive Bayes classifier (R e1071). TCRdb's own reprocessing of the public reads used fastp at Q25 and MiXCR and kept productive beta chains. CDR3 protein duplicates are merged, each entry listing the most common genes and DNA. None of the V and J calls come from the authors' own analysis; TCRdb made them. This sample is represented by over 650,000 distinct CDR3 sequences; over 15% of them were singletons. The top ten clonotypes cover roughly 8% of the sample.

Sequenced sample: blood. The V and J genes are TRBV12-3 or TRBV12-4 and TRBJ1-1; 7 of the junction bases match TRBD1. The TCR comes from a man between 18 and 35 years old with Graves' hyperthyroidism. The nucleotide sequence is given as TGTGCCAGCAGTTTCTCAGGGGGGGGGGAGGCTTTCTTT. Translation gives CASSFSGGGEAFF.